The 7 T cell receptor beta chains below were found in one sample sequenced in a study of OX40 agonist ivuxolimab in advanced cancers. Sequencing used immunoSEQ multiplex PCR; TCRdb keeps in-frame clones, though not all of them. Among about 50,000 clones, approximately 80% were seen once, and the ten largest hold 3.5% to 4.5%. The sequences come from CD4+ or CD8+ T cells sorted from blood, collected in a trial of the OX40 agonist ivuxolimab. The receptors here all came from an adult with an advanced solid tumor such as melanoma, head and neck, liver or kidney cancer.

The rearrangement links TRBV14 to TRBJ2-3; no firm D call. Looked up from germline, CDR1 is SGHDN and CDR2 is FVKESK. V gave up 1 base and J gave up 5 bases, with 4 bases separating them. The CDR3 spans 12 residues. CDR3 bases: TGTGCCAGCAGCCAAGTTGAAGATACGCAGTATTTT. Translation gives CASSQVEDTQYF.

The chain is built from TRBV11-2 and TRBJ2-5; D gene unclear. The CDR3 is 11 residues long. Per the germline V gene, CDR1 is SGHAT and CDR2 is FQNNGV. Trimming cost V 1 base and J 4 bases, with 1 base left between them. As DNA, the CDR3 is TGTGCCAGCAGCTTAGGAGAGACCCAGTACTTC. This codes for CASSLGETQYF.

The chain couples TRBV7-2 to TRBJ2-5; D is possibly TRBD1 or TRBD2 (6 bases each). CDR1 is SGHTA and CDR2 is FQGNSA in the germline V gene. This CDR3 is 14 amino acids long. Trimming shortened V by 1 base and J by 4 bases, and 10 bases separated the two germline ends. The CDR3 nucleotides read TGTGCCAGCAGCTTAGAGTGGGGGGCAGAGACCCAGTACTTC. Its protein product is CASSLEWGAETQYF. Looking up the rest from reference TRBV7-2 and TRBJ2-5 gives the full variable domain: GAGVSQSPSNKVTEKGKDVELRCDPISGHTALYWYRQSLGQGLEFLIYFQGNSAPDKSGLPSDRFSAERTGGSVSTLTIQRTQQEDSAVYLCASSLEWGAETQYFGPGTRLLVL.

This clone is termed medium-sized. The V gene is TRBV7-2, the J gene TRBJ1-1, with TRBD1 identical over 9 bases. The CDR3 totals 13 residues. The ends lost 5 bases at V and 6 bases at J; junction bases unmatched: 4. Germline V lookup: CDR1 SGHTA, CDR2 FQGNSA. The CDR3 DNA reads TGTGCCAGCAGCCAACAGGGGGCCTCTGAAGCTTTCTTT. Its protein product is CASSQQGASEAFF.

The chain carries TRBV7-9 and TRBJ2-5, with 7 bases identical to TRBD1. V dropped 2 bases and J dropped 2; count of bases not matched to a gene: 2. The CDR3 is made up of 14 amino acids. Germline V gene sequence: CDR1 SEHNR, CDR2 FQNEAQ (reference sequence). The CDR3 sequence: CASSLMTGQETQYF. In nucleotides, the CDR3 is TGTGCCAGCAGCTTAATGACAGGGCAAGAGACCCAGTACTTC.

A single count supports this clone. The rearrangement uses TRBV6-5 and TRBJ2-7, with D perhaps TRBD1 (6 bases). With 0 bases removed from V and 2 bases from J, the gap between germline ends came to 8 bases. This CDR3 comprises 14 residues. Germline V gene sequence: CDR1 MNHEY, CDR2 SVGAGI. In DNA, the CDR3 is TGTGCCAGCAGTTACTCCAGGGGCGCCTACGAGCAGTACTTC. It translates to CASSYSRGAYEQYF.

The rearrangement links TRBV6-5 to TRBJ2-2; 7 nucleotides align to TRBD1. The CDR3 totals 15 residues. The junction had 6 bases not matched to a gene; V was cut back by 4 bases and J by 4 bases. Per the germline V gene, CDR1 is MNHEY and CDR2 is SVGAGI. In DNA, the CDR3 is TGTGCCAGCAGTTGGGGGACAGTGGGCACCGGGGAGCTGTTTTTT. It translates to CASSWGTVGTGELFF.